The T cell receptor beta chain described here comes from a study of cytomegalovirus exposure and HLA in healthy donors. Across the whole study: It was reported in a later analysis that the 100 to 150 validation repertoires used the same platform as the 650 to 800 first-cohort repertoires.

TCRdb's copy holds only in-frame clones and misses some; the assay was immunoSEQ multiplex PCR. The data show about 65,000 clones, with about 91% seen just once and around 1.2% held by the top ten. Deletions cut 4 bases from V and 4 bases from J, with 15 bases between. The CDR3 spans 15 residues. Germline loops: CDR1 ENHRY, CDR2 SYGVKD. Study results and caveats: The CMV antigen specificity of a few CMV-associated chains was confirmed through in vitro analysis. A list of around 160 TCR beta chains associated with cytomegalovirus was given. Reports credit the classifier with highly specific, highly sensitive diagnosis of cytomegalovirus status.

This clone has just one count. The antigen is not known. Sequenced: PBMCs. The chain employs TRBV10-3 and TRBJ2-3; possible D gene TRBD2, 5 bases. This TCR came from a woman aged 18-35 years in good health and CMV-seronegative. As DNA, the CDR3 is TGTGCCATCAGTGGAAAAGCGGTGGGTCCAGATACGCAGTATTTT. Translation: CAISGKAVGPDTQYF.